The 20 T cell receptor beta chains given below trace back to one sample, sequenced in a study of CD8 T cells in Susac syndrome. Random hexamers served to reverse transcribe roughly 0.5 to 1 ug RNA. Each CDR3 protein is one row after TCRdb ran MiXCR on the immunoSEQ multiplex PCR reads. The sample lists about 130,000 distinct CDR3 sequences, around 86% occurring once. The specimen sequenced was CD8+ T cells from PBMCs. These receptors all come from a human donor with multiple sclerosis.

The rearrangement joins TRBV19 to TRBJ1-4, with 10 bases identical to TRBD1. V shed 9 bases, J shed 10 bases, and the junction held 8 bases outside the gene matches. CDR1 and CDR2 from the germline V gene are LNHDA and SQIVND (reference sequence). CDR3 size: 13 residues. The CDR3 here is CASRQGADGKLFF. The CDR3 nucleotides read TGTGCCAGCAGACAGGGGGCGGATGGAAAACTGTTTTTT.

The chain employs TRBV27 and TRBJ2-2; 8 bases agree with TRBD2. With V trimmed by 8 bases and J by 4 bases, 9 bases remained unmatched. Germline values: CDR1 MNHEY, CDR2 SMNVEV (reference sequence). The CDR3 contains 15 residues. CDR3 DNA sequence: TGTGCCAGCGTAGGGCGGGGGGCGGGCACCGGGGAGCTGTTTTTT. Its protein product is CASVGRGAGTGELFF.

V gene TRBV27 combines with J gene TRBJ2-1, with TRBD1 as a possible D gene (6 bases). CDR1 is MNHEY and CDR2 is SMNVEV in the germline V gene (reference sequence). The CDR3 loop spans 14 amino acids. Trimming shortened V by 4 bases and J by 6 bases, and 13 bases separated the two germline ends. The CDR3 protein is CASSSSGTINEQFF. The CDR3 region has the DNA TGTGCCAGCAGTTCTTCCGGGACAATCAATGAGCAGTTCTTC.

This chain links TRBV9 with TRBJ1-6; the match to TRBD1 covers 8 bases. The germline CDR1 and CDR2 sequences are SGDLS and YYNGEE. Trimming took 3 bases from V and 4 from J; bases not matched to a gene: 6. The CDR3 totals 16 residues. CDR3 DNA sequence: TGTGCCAGCAGCGACTCGGACAGGGTATATAATTCACCCCTCCACTTT. Its translation: CASSDSDRVYNSPLHF.

The chain carries TRBV27 and TRBJ2-3; 8 bases align to TRBD2. Per the germline V gene, CDR1 is MNHEY and CDR2 is SMNVEV (reference sequence). The CDR3 has 15 amino acids. With 6 bases clipped from V and 6 bases from J, the junction kept 11 bases outside the gene matches. The CDR3 sequence is CASSPAARGGDTQYF. The DNA for the CDR3 is TGTGCCAGCAGCCCCGCAGCTCGGGGGGGTGATACGCAGTATTTT.

DNA for the CDR3: TGTGCCAGCAGCCTTCTAGCGGGGGCCTTGGGGGAGACCCAGTACTTC. Protein: CASSLLAGALGETQYF. The V and J genes are TRBV12-3 or TRBV12-4 and TRBJ2-5; TRBD2 matches at 10 bases. The CDR3 spans 16 residues. The J segment lost 5 bases and the V segment lost 6 bases, leaving 12 bases of the junction unmatched.

V is TRBV2 and J is TRBJ2-7; 7 bases are shared with TRBD1. Trimming at V came to 1 base and at J to 0 bases, leaving 6 bases not matched to a gene. This CDR3 has 16 amino acids. Per germline, CDR1 SNHLY and CDR2 FYNNEI. The CDR3 nucleotides are TGTGCCAGCAGTGAAGTGGGGACAGTAATCTCCTACGAGCAGTACTTC. Protein sequence: CASSEVGTVISYEQYF.

The genes are TRBV30 and TRBJ2-5; TRBD1 aligns across 9 bases. Germline CDR1 and CDR2: GTSNPN and SVGIG (reference sequence). The J segment lost 5 bases and the V segment lost 2 bases, leaving 9 bases of the junction unmatched. The CDR3 length is 15 residues. This chain's CDR3 is CAWSPGQGLGETQYF. CDR3 nucleotides: TGTGCCTGGAGTCCGGGACAGGGACTGGGCGAGACCCAGTACTTC.

V usage is TRBV20-1 and J usage is TRBJ1-2, with D possibly TRBD1 on 6 matching bases. Per the germline V gene, CDR1 is DFQATT and CDR2 is SNEGSKA (reference sequence). The CDR3 is made up of 12 amino acids. CDR3 DNA sequence: TGCAGCGGGGGGCCGGACGGCTATGGCTACACCTTC. Its protein is CSGGPDGYGYTF.

Points on this clonotype: One end of the junction does not line up with germline, which may come from a read error. The chain employs TRBV6-5 and TRBJ1-1, with D perhaps TRBD1 (6 bases). This CDR3 is built from 14 residues. Per germline, CDR1 MNHEY and CDR2 SVGAGI. The CDR3 nucleotides are TGTGCCAGTAGTTACAGGGAGGGTTTCACTGAAGCTTTCTTT. Encoded protein: CASSYREGFTEAFF.

This sequence joins TRBV7-9 and TRBJ2-2; D not certain. Trimming removed 3 bases at V and 6 bases at J, with 14 bases between. This CDR3 contains 15 residues. Germline-derived CDR1 and CDR2 are SEHNR and FQNEAQ (reference sequence). The CDR3 reads CASSFQGSAAGELFF. The CDR3 bases are TGTGCCAGCAGCTTCCAAGGTTCGGCGGCCGGGGAGCTGTTTTTT.

This clonotype was counted a single time. The CDR3 loop is CASRRGVPGELFF. For the CDR3, the DNA is TGTGCCAGCAGAAGGGGGGTGCCCGGGGAGCTGTTTTTT. J is TRBJ2-2 and V is TRBV28, with D perhaps assigned TRBD1 or TRBD2 (6 bases each). Trimming cost V 6 bases and J 6 bases, with 11 bases left between them. Per germline, CDR1 MDHEN and CDR2 SYDVKM. This CDR3 comprises 13 residues. Looking up the rest from reference TRBV28 and TRBJ2-2 gives the full variable domain: DVKVTQSSRYLVKRTGEKVFLECVQDMDHENMFWYRQDPGLGLRLIYFSYDVKMKEKGDIPEGYSVSREKKERFSLILESASTNQTSMYLCASRRGVPGELFFGEGSRLTVL.

This clonotype has a handful of counts. This chain uses TRBV19 with TRBJ1-2, with TRBD1 as a possible D gene (6 bases). Germline values: CDR1 LNHDA, CDR2 SQIVND (reference sequence). Trimming pared 4 bases from V and 11 bases from J, leaving 14 bases between. The CDR3 contains 12 residues. CDR3 sequence: CASSTGAVLYTF. CDR3 coding DNA: TGTGCCAGTAGTACAGGGGCTGTCTTGTACACCTTC.

The chain links TRBV6-1 to TRBJ2-3; tentatively, D is TRBD1 or TRBD2 (6 bases each). V dropped 6 bases and J dropped 3 bases, with 22 bases sitting between them. Germline V lookup: CDR1 MNHNS, CDR2 SASEGT. The CDR3 sequence is 17 residues long. CDR3 in amino acids: CASRDSRGRSGTDTQYF. DNA for the CDR3: TGTGCCAGCAGAGACAGCCGGGGGCGAAGTGGGACAGATACGCAGTATTTT.

The chain is built from TRBV12-3 or TRBV12-4 and TRBJ1-2; perhaps TRBD1 as D (6 bases). The germline V and J ends were trimmed by 5 bases and 0 bases, with 22 bases remaining between them. CDR3 length: 18 amino acids. The CDR3 sequence: CASSHSGGALNPNYGYTF. CDR3 DNA sequence: TGTGCCAGCAGTCACTCCGGGGGGGCGTTAAATCCTAACTATGGCTACACCTTC.

This clonotype appeared a few times. This rearrangement joins TRBV4-3 to TRBJ1-5; tentatively, D is TRBD1 (5 bases). CDR3 length equals 15 residues. Germline CDR1 LGHNA, CDR2 YSLEER. V was pared by 1 base and J by 5 bases, with 12 bases between. CDR3: CASSQGPGGDQPQHF. The DNA for the CDR3 is TGCGCCAGCAGCCAAGGTCCGGGGGGAGATCAGCCCCAGCATTTT.

The chain couples TRBV9 to TRBJ2-1; 12 bases agree with TRBD2. Germline CDR1 SGDLS, CDR2 YYNGEE. V dropped 3 bases and J dropped 5; count of bases not matched to a gene: 3. This CDR3 region has 15 residues. The CDR3 is CASSGLAGGNNEQFF. The CDR3 nucleotides read TGTGCCAGCAGCGGCCTAGCGGGAGGGAACAATGAGCAGTTCTTC.

A word on this clonotype: Germline and junction disagree at one end, which may indicate a read error. The chain joins TRBV27 to TRBJ1-1, with 7 bases lining up with TRBD1. Germline V gene data show CDR1 as MNHEY and CDR2 as SMNVEV (reference sequence). The CDR3 loop spans 14 amino acids. The CDR3 nucleotides read TGTGACAGCAGTTTTCAGGGGGGGAACACTGAAGCTTTCTTT. Translated, it gives CDSSFQGGNTEAFF.

This rearrangement joins TRBV30 to TRBJ1-1; the D gene is possibly TRBD1 (5 bases). The CDR3 is made up of 14 amino acids. CDR1 is GTSNPN, CDR2 SVGIG, per germline (reference sequence). The V gene lost 2 bases and the J gene lost 8 bases, with 18 bases spanning the gap. CDR3 sequence (DNA): TGTGCCTGGAGTCCGATTTCCAGGGACCAGGAAGCTTTCTTT. Residues: CAWSPISRDQEAFF.

This clonotype was observed a few times. The chain links TRBV7-9 to TRBJ2-1, with D unresolved. This CDR3 contains 13 residues. V lost 6 bases and J lost 15, with 21 bases in between. Germline loops: CDR1 SEHNR, CDR2 FQNEAQ (reference sequence). CDR3 bases: TGTGCCAGCAGTTCGTCTGGGCAGCTCATTAGGTTCTTC. Translated: CASSSSGQLIRFF.